This T cell receptor beta chain stems from a study of CD8+CD57+ T cells in acquired aplastic anemia. Whole-study context: Isolated CD4+ and CD8+ cells, once sorted, yielded DNA averaging about 3.4 ug.

Profiling of TCR beta VDJ combinations and CDR3 sequences used genomic DNA as template. TCRdb fed the reads into MiXCR, producing one record per CDR3 protein. There are around 500,000 distinct CDR3 sequences in the sample; approximately 32% occur only once, and 0.7% to 1% lies in the top ten. With 0 bases clipped from V and 5 bases from J, the junction kept 10 bases outside the gene matches. This CDR3 has 16 residues. The germline gives CDR1 DFQATT, CDR2 SNEGSKA (reference sequence). For sequencing, patients were chosen who had shown expansion of CD8+CD57+ cells by flow cytometry. Everyone among the patients had severe acquired aplastic anemia. This clonotype was seen only a few times. Its antigen is as yet unknown. Notes on the study in general: For CD8+ Simpson's diversity, patients and controls showed no significant difference.

The receptor was isolated from a human donor with aplastic anemia. The sample consisted of sorted CD4+, CD8+, or CD8+CD57+ T cells (not recorded which) from PBMCs. The chain joins TRBV20-1 to TRBJ1-2; 9 bases align to TRBD1. CDR3 loop: CSARDIGDRVSYGYTF. DNA for the CDR3: TGCAGTGCTAGAGATATTGGGGACAGGGTTTCTTATGGCTACACCTTC.